The 25 T cell receptor beta chains presented below share a single source sample, sequenced in a study of cytotoxic CD8 clonotypes in ibrutinib-treated CLL. TCRdb's table, derived via immunoSEQ multiplex PCR, lists solely in-frame clones and lacks some. The sample shows about 160,000 clones, more than 80% of them seen only once. The source material was PBMCs, sampled after 24 months of ibrutinib treatment. The source of these receptors is a human donor with chronic lymphocytic leukemia.

This rearrangement joins TRBV4-2 to TRBJ2-7; possibly TRBD2 for D (6 bases). The CDR3 extends over 14 amino acids. CDR1 is LGHNA and CDR2 is YNFKEQ in the germline V gene. V lost 0 bases to trimming and J lost 7 bases, with 13 bases between them. This chain's CDR3 is CASSQDMVGREQYF. CDR3 DNA: TGTGCCAGCAGCCAAGATATGGTGGGGAGGGAGCAGTACTTC.

The V and J genes are TRBV5-4 and TRBJ2-1; 9 bases fit TRBD2. The J segment lost 6 bases and the V segment lost 0 bases, leaving 10 bases of the junction unmatched. Germline loops: CDR1 SGHNT, CDR2 YYREEE (reference sequence). The CDR3 is 17 amino acids. CDR3: CASSLGSGGTQGNEQFF. In DNA, the CDR3 is TGTGCCAGCAGCTTGGGGAGCGGGGGGACCCAGGGCAATGAGCAGTTCTTC. The full variable domain, its missing parts supplied by reference TRBV5-4 and TRBJ2-1, is ETGVTQSPTHLIKTRGQQVTLRCSSQSGHNTVSWYQQALGQGPQFIFQYYREEENGRGNFPPRFSGLQFPNYSSELNVNALELDDSALYLCASSLGSGGTQGNEQFFGPGTRLTVL.

This chain connects TRBV19 to TRBJ2-7; 7 nucleotides match TRBD1. The ends lost 1 base at V and 2 bases at J; junction bases unmatched: 2. Germline CDR1 is LNHDA and CDR2 is SQIVND (reference sequence). The CDR3 sequence is 14 residues long. This chain's CDR3 is CASSIVGQAYEQYF. The CDR3 DNA reads TGTGCCAGTAGTATAGTAGGACAGGCCTACGAGCAGTACTTC.

This chain links TRBV2 with TRBJ1-5; D ambiguous. Trimming removed 6 bases at V and 0 bases at J, with 9 bases between. Germline lookup yields CDR1 SNHLY and CDR2 FYNNEI. The length of the CDR3 is 14 residues. The CDR3 sequence is CASRGGNSNQPQHF. In nucleotides, the CDR3 is TGTGCCAGCAGGGGAGGTAATAGCAATCAGCCCCAGCATTTT.

The gene calls are TRBV14 and TRBJ2-6, with D perhaps assigned TRBD1 or TRBD2 (5 bases each). Trimming removed 1 base at V and 0 bases at J, with 7 bases between. The CDR3 runs 16 residues. CDR1 is SGHDN, CDR2 FVKESK, per germline. For the CDR3, the DNA is TGTGCCAGCAGCCAAGGGGGGTACTCTGGGGCCAACGTCCTGACTTTC. It is translated as CASSQGGYSGANVLTF.

In its sample, this clone was seen a few times. The chain joins TRBV7-8 to TRBJ1-3; D not certain. This CDR3 is built from 14 residues. The V gene's germline CDR1 is SGHVS and CDR2 FQNEAQ. The ends were cut back, 5 bases at V and 0 bases at J, with 8 bases in the middle. The CDR3 nucleotides read TGTGCCAGCAGCCTCGGGATCTCTGGAAACACCATATATTTT. This translates into CASSLGISGNTIYF.

As concerns this clone: The conserved phenylalanine or tryptophan normally closing the CDR3 is absent here, so this likely arose from a read error. The CDR3 spells CATSRGGEGIYEQYL. CDR3 nucleotide sequence: TGTGCCACCAGCAGAGGGGGAGAGGGGATCTACGAGCAGTACCTC. The chain uses TRBV15 and TRBJ2-7, with D perhaps TRBD1 or TRBD2 (5 bases each). CDR1 and CDR2 from the germline V gene are LNHNV and YYDKDF (reference sequence). The CDR3 has 15 amino acids. V shed 1 base and J shed 3 bases, with 13 bases lying between them.

The chain couples TRBV6-5 to TRBJ2-7; D may be TRBD1 or TRBD2 (5 bases each). The CDR3 runs to 12 residues. Germline V gene data show CDR1 as MNHEY and CDR2 as SVGAGI. Trimming cost V 6 bases and J 7 bases, with 13 bases left between them. Written as DNA, the CDR3 is TGTGCCAGCAGGACCGGCTGGGGGGAGCAGTACTTC. It yields the protein CASRTGWGEQYF.

The rearrangement links TRBV18 to TRBJ1-5; 9 nucleotides agree with TRBD1. The CDR3 has 16 residues. V gave up 0 bases and J gave up 6 bases; unmatched junction bases: 6. The germline V gene encodes CDR1 KGHSH and CDR2 LQKENI. The CDR3 region has the DNA TGTGCCAGCTCACCACCGCCGGGACAGGGAGGTCAGCCCCAGCATTTT. This encodes CASSPPPGQGGQPQHF.

The chain joins TRBV29-1 to TRBJ2-1; tentative D call: TRBD2 (6 bases). V gave up 4 bases and J gave up 4 bases, with 8 bases separating them. Germline CDR1 SQVTM, CDR2 ANQGSEA. The CDR3 loop spans 12 amino acids. The CDR3 here is CSVAGTYNEQFF. The CDR3 nucleotides are TGCAGCGTTGCGGGGACTTACAATGAGCAGTTCTTC.

The V and J genes are TRBV10-3 and TRBJ1-2, with D perhaps TRBD1 (5 bases). The V gene lost 6 bases and the J gene lost 2 bases, with 10 bases spanning the gap. The CDR3 spans 13 residues. The germline V gene encodes CDR1 ENHRY and CDR2 SYGVKD. CDR3 sequence: CAIRVDKNYGYTF. Written as DNA, the CDR3 is TGTGCCATCAGGGTGGACAAGAACTATGGCTACACCTTC.

This chain uses TRBV28 with TRBJ2-2; TRBD1 is a possible D gene (8 bases). The V gene's germline CDR1 is MDHEN and CDR2 SYDVKM. V lost 8 bases to trimming and J lost 4 bases, with 17 bases between them. The CDR3 loop spans 15 amino acids. DNA of the CDR3: TGTGCCAGCGTACAGGGGGGGTTGGTCACCGGGGAGCTGTTTTTT. The encoded protein is CASVQGGLVTGELFF.

The chain has TRBV7-2 and TRBJ1-2, with a weak D call TRBD1 (5 bases). Germline V lookup: CDR1 SGHTA, CDR2 FQGNSA. This CDR3 spans 13 amino acids. V was trimmed by 4 bases and J by 3 bases, leaving 9 bases between them. This CDR3 is CASSSGRYYGYTF. The CDR3, as DNA: TGTGCCAGCAGCTCGGGACGGTACTATGGCTACACCTTC.

This clone has more than one count but fewer than ten. J is TRBJ1-1 and V is TRBV9, with 8 bases matching TRBD1. The CDR3 loop spans 14 amino acids. Trimming cost V 4 bases and J 1 base; bases outside gene matches: 3. Germline CDR1 and CDR2: SGDLS and YYNGEE. CDR3 amino acids: CASSFGTGNTEAFF. DNA for the CDR3: TGTGCCAGCAGCTTCGGGACAGGGAACACTGAAGCTTTCTTT.

The chain couples TRBV19 to TRBJ1-6, with D unclear. Germline values: CDR1 LNHDA, CDR2 SQIVND (reference sequence). Trimming stripped 3 bases from V and 2 bases from J, with 8 bases between. The CDR3 runs to 15 residues. The CDR3 sequence is CASSIGQTYNSPLHF. The CDR3 DNA is TGTGCCAGTAGTATCGGGCAGACCTATAATTCACCCCTCCACTTT.

V and J are TRBV7-2 and TRBJ2-7; 8 positions agree with TRBD2. Germline V gene lookup returns CDR1 SGHTA and CDR2 FQGNSA. The CDR3 has 16 residues. The V segment lost 5 bases and the J segment 1 base; nucleotides outside the gene matches: 10. The CDR3 protein is CASSHRSGRWSYEQYF. The DNA for the CDR3 is TGTGCCAGCAGCCACAGGAGCGGGAGATGGTCCTACGAGCAGTACTTC.

The J gene is TRBJ1-2, the V gene TRBV6-5, with a possible D match to TRBD1 (5 bases). The germline CDR1 and CDR2 sequences are MNHEY and SVGAGI. Trimming took off 6 bases at V and 4 bases at J, with 12 bases between the two ends. This CDR3 is 13 amino acids long. CDR3 bases: TGTGCCAGCAGCCCAGGGAGGGCCTATGGCTACACCTTC. Its translation is CASSPGRAYGYTF.

The chain is built from TRBV7-2 and TRBJ2-7; D gene unclear. The germline V gene encodes CDR1 SGHTA and CDR2 FQGNSA. The CDR3 totals 15 residues. Between the trimmed V and J ends, which lost 5 bases and 4 bases, there was a span of 18 bases. DNA for the CDR3: TGTGCCAGCAGCCCCGATCGGACGGCTGGATACGAGCAGTACTTC. Translating it yields CASSPDRTAGYEQYF.

V is TRBV7-2 and J is TRBJ1-5, with a tentative D call TRBD1 (6 bases). V lost 5 bases, J lost 8 bases, and 10 bases lay in between. The CDR3 covers 12 residues. CDR1 is SGHTA, CDR2 FQGNSA, per germline. The CDR3 DNA reads TGTGCCAGCAGCGTACAGGGCGAGCCCCAGCATTTT. Protein product: CASSVQGEPQHF.

J is TRBJ1-5 and V is TRBV7-2; 9 nucleotides match TRBD1. The CDR3 runs to 15 residues. Germline-derived CDR1 and CDR2 are SGHTA and FQGNSA. Trimming cost V 2 bases and J 6 bases; bases outside gene matches: 5. The CDR3 DNA is TGTGCCAGCAGCTTAAACAGGGGGCAGGCTCAGCCCCAGCATTTT. It specifies CASSLNRGQAQPQHF.

This chain links TRBV5-1 with TRBJ2-1; 12 bases are a match to TRBD2. Trimming cost V 4 bases and J 6 bases; bases outside gene matches: 5. CDR1 and CDR2 from the germline V gene are SGHRS and YFSETQ. CDR3 length equals 15 residues. The CDR3 here is CASSLPSGGANEQFF. The CDR3 nucleotides read TGCGCCAGCAGCCTTCCTAGCGGGGGGGCCAATGAGCAGTTCTTC.

This clone was observed a handful of times. This chain connects TRBV6-1 to TRBJ1-5; D gene ambiguous. CDR1 and CDR2 (germline): MNHNS, SASEGT. This CDR3 is built from 14 residues. Between the trimmed V and J ends, which lost 4 bases and 4 bases, there was a span of 11 bases. The CDR3 region is CASSAGLRNQPQHF. As DNA, the CDR3 is TGTGCCAGCAGTGCCGGGCTCCGAAATCAGCCCCAGCATTTT.

This sequence joins TRBV7-9 and TRBJ1-2, with 10 bases identical to TRBD1. CDR3 length: 15 amino acids. After removal of 4 bases from V and 0 bases from J, the junction contained 2 bases not matched to a gene. The germline V gene encodes CDR1 SEHNR and CDR2 FQNEAQ (reference sequence). The CDR3 is CASSYGQGANYGYTF. The CDR3 DNA is TGTGCCAGCAGCTACGGACAGGGGGCTAACTATGGCTACACCTTC.

This chain connects TRBV5-5 to TRBJ1-5, with a weak D call TRBD1 (6 bases). The CDR3 runs to 15 residues. Germline loops: CDR1 SGHKS, CDR2 YYEKEE (reference sequence). Trimming pared 6 bases from V and 0 bases from J, leaving 13 bases between. CDR3 in amino acids: CASTDRTYSNQPQHF. The CDR3 bases are TGTGCCAGCACTGACAGGACTTATAGCAATCAGCCCCAGCATTTT.

The rearrangement joins TRBV7-2 to TRBJ1-5, with D uncertain. The CDR3 consists of 13 residues. V was shortened by 2 bases and J by 3 bases, with 5 bases between the two germline ends. Per the germline V gene, CDR1 is SGHTA and CDR2 is FQGNSA. CDR3 coding DNA: TGTGCCAGCAGCTTAAGTTTCAATCAGCCCCAGCATTTT. As protein: CASSLSFNQPQHF.